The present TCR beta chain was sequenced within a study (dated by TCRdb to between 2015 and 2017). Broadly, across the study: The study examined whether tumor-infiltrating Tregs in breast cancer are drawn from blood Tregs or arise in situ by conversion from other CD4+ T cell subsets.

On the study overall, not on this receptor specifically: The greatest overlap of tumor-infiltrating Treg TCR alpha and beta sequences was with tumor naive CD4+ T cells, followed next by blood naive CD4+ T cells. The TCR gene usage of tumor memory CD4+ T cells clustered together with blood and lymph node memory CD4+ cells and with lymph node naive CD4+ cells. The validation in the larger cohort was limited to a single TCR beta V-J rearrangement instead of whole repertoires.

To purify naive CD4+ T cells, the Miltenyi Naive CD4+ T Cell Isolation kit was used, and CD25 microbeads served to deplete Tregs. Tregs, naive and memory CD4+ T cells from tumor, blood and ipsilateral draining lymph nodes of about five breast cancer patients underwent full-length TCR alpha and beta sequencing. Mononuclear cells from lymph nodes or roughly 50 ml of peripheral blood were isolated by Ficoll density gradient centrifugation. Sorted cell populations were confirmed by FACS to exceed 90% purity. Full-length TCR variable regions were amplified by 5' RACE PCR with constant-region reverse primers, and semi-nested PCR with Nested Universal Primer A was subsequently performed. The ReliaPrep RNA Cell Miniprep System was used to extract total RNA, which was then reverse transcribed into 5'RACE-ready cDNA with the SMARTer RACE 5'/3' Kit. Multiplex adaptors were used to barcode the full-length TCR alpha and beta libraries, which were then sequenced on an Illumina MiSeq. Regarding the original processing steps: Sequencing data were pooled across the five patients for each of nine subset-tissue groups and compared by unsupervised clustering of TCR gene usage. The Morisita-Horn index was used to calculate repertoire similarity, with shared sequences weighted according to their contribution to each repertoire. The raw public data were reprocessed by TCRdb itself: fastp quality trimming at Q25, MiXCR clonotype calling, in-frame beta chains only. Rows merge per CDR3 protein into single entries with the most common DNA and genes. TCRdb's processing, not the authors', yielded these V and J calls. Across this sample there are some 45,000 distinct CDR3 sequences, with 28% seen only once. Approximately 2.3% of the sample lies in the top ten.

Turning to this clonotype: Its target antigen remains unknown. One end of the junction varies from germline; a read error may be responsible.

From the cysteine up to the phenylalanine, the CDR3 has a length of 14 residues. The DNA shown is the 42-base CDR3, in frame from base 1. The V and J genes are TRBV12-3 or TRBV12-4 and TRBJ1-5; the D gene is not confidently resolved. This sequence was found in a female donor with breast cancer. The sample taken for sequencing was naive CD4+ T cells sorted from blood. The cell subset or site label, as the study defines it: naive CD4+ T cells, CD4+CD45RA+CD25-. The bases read TGTGCCAGCAGTTTAAACCCTAGCAATCAGCCCCCGCATTTT. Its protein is CASSLNPSNQPPHF.